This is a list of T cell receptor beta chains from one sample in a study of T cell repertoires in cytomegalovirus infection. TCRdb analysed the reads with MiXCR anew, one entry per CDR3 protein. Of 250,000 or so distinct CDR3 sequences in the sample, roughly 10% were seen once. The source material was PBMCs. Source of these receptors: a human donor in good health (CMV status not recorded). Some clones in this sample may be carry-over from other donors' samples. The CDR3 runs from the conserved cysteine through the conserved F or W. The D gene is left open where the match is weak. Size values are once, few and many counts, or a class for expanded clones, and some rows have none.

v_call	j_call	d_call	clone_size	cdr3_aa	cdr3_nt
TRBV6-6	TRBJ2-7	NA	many	CASSYPPQISYEQYF	TGTGCCAGCAGTTACCCCCCGCAGATCTCCTACGAGCAGTACTTC
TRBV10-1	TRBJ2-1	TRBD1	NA	CASSEGTGGIDEQFF	TGCGCCAGCAGTGAAGGGACAGGGGGCATCGATGAGCAGTTCTTC
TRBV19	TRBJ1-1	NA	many	CASSTHRGATEAFF	TGTGCCAGTAGTACCCACCGAGGGGCGACTGAAGCTTTCTTT
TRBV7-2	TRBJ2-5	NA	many	CASSPGGTQYF	TGTGCCAGCAGCCCCGGGGGGACCCAGTACTTC
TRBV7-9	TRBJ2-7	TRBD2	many	CASSWSGVYEQYF	TGTGCCAGCAGCTGGAGCGGGGTCTACGAGCAGTACTTC
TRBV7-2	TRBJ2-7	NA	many	CASSLDYGVSYEQYF	TGTGCCAGCAGCTTAGATTATGGGGTTTCCTACGAGCAGTACTTC
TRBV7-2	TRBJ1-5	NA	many	CATAKSGNQPQHF	TGTGCCACCGCAAAGTCAGGCAATCAGCCCCAGCATTTT
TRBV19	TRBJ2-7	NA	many	CASSPTWGSYEQYF	TGTGCCAGTAGCCCCACTTGGGGATCCTACGAGCAGTACTTC
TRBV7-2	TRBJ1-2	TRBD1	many	CASSLARDRAGYGYTF	TGTGCCAGCAGCTTAGCGCGGGACAGGGCGGGCTATGGCTACACCTTC
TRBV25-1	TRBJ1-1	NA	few	CASSPSDRLNTEAFF	TGTGCCAGCAGTCCCTCGGACAGACTGAACACTGAAGCTTTCTTT
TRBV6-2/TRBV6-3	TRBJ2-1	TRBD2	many	CASSGRSGGHNEQFF	TGTGCCAGCAGTGGACGTAGCGGGGGACACAATGAGCAGTTCTTC
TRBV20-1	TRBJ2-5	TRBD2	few	CSARRIEREGLLKETQYF	TGCAGTGCCCGACGAATTGAGCGGGAGGGCCTGTTGAAAGAGACCCAGTACTTC
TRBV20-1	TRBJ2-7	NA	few	CSARDPVSYEQYF	TGCAGTGCTAGAGATCCAGTCTCCTACGAGCAGTACTTC
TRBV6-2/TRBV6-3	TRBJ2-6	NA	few	CASSLFNTGANVLTF	TGTGCCAGCAGCTTATTTAACACTGGGGCCAACGTCCTGACTTTC